The clone carrying this T cell receptor beta chain was observed a handful of times. Its specificity is not known. The source of the sample is a study of beta chain features in type 1 diabetes. General study results and limits: Patients and controls would share equally any PCR tilt toward shorter templates.

Without exception, sorted populations had purity beyond 95%. Expressed TCRB transcripts were sequenced because the entire RNA isolate underwent reverse transcription. Measured with immunoSEQ multiplex PCR; TCRdb has only the in-frame clones, and not every one. The table has 970,000 or so clones, 15% to 20% seen once. The CDR3 spans 12 residues. V was cut by 5 bases and J by 6 bases, with 10 bases left in between. Per the germline V gene, CDR1 is MNHNY and CDR2 is SVGAGI (reference sequence). The clonotype was recovered from a woman aged 18 to 35 in good health. The rearrangement links TRBV6-6 to TRBJ2-5, with D possibly being TRBD1 or TRBD2 (5 bases each). The sequencing sample was made of naive CD4+ T cells from blood. The DNA for the CDR3 is TGTGCCAGCAGTCGGGACGGGCAGACCCAGTACTTC. Its translation is CASSRDGQTQYF.